The 21 T cell receptor beta chains listed next were all sequenced from one sample in a study of shared clonotypes between healthy human individuals. The table came from immunoSEQ multiplex PCR; TCRdb's copy has only in-frame clones and leaves some out. The sample lists more than 400,000 clones, around 73% seen once, with around 12% in the top ten. The sequenced sample consisted of PBMCs. Receptors originate from a woman aged 40 to 50 in good health. Some clones in this sample may be carry-over from other donors' samples.

Remarks on this clone: An end of the junction differs from the germline gene, which may be a read error. The rearrangement links TRBV7-7 to TRBJ1-1, with no clear D. CDR1 is SSHAT, CDR2 FNYEAQ, per germline (reference sequence). The CDR3 sequence is 13 residues long. This CDR3 is CASSSTLNTEAFF. In DNA, the CDR3 is TGTGCTAGCAGCTCCACACTGAACACTGAAGCTTTCTTT.

The chain carries TRBV5-1 and TRBJ2-3, with TRBD2 identical over 8 bases. The CDR3 runs to 14 residues. From germline, CDR1 is SGHRS and CDR2 YFSETQ. With V trimmed by 3 bases and J by 3 bases, 3 bases remained unmatched. CDR3 sequence: CASSYASGTDTQYF. CDR3 in DNA: TGCGCCAGCAGCTACGCTAGCGGGACAGATACGCAGTATTTT.

The V gene is TRBV27, the J gene TRBJ2-1; 7 bases line up with TRBD1. The CDR3 totals 15 residues. V gave up 2 bases and J gave up 7 bases; unmatched junction bases: 8. Germline V gene sequence: CDR1 MNHEY, CDR2 SMNVEV (reference sequence). CDR3 in DNA: TGTGCCAGCAGTTTAGCCCCACCCAGGGGGAATGAGCAGTTCTTC. It translates to CASSLAPPRGNEQFF.

This clone came up a few times. V gene TRBV5-1 combines with J gene TRBJ2-7; no reliable D call. Trimming shortened V by 0 bases and J by 6 bases, and 13 bases separated the two germline ends. The CDR3 has 14 amino acids. CDR1 SGHRS and CDR2 YFSETQ come from the germline V gene. The CDR3 DNA reads as TGCGCCAGCAGCTTGGGACGGCCCCCGGTCGAGCAGTACTTC. It codes for CASSLGRPPVEQYF.

V usage is TRBV15 and J usage is TRBJ2-7, with D hard to call. The CDR3 is 14 amino acids. Trimming removed 1 base at V and 2 bases at J, with 9 bases between. The germline V gene has CDR1 LNHNV and CDR2 YYDKDF (reference sequence). The CDR3 sequence: CATSRVGPTYEQYF. CDR3 DNA: TGTGCCACCAGCAGAGTCGGACCGACCTACGAGCAGTACTTC.

V gene TRBV27 combines with J gene TRBJ2-7; the D call may be TRBD1 or TRBD2 (6 bases each). The CDR3 is 15 amino acids. V lost 0 bases to trimming and J lost 4 bases, with 13 bases between them. CDR1 MNHEY and CDR2 SMNVEV come from the germline V gene (reference sequence). The CDR3 region is CASSLSPGAGYEQYF. The CDR3 bases are TGTGCCAGCAGTTTATCGCCAGGGGCGGGGTACGAGCAGTACTTC.

The CDR3 bases are TGTGCCAGCAGCTTAGGACTAGCGGGTGAATACGAGCAGTACTTC. Encoded protein: CASSLGLAGEYEQYF. The chain couples TRBV7-8 to TRBJ2-7, with TRBD2 matching over 10 bases. CDR3 length: 15 amino acids. The V segment lost 1 base and the J segment 4 bases; nucleotides outside the gene matches: 4. Germline CDR1 reads SGHVS; CDR2 reads FQNEAQ.

The V call is TRBV7-3, the J call TRBJ2-5; TRBD1 aligns across 8 bases. After removal of 4 bases from V and 2 bases from J, the junction contained 6 bases not matched to a gene. CDR1 is SGHTA, CDR2 FQGTGA, per germline. CDR3 size: 15 residues. The CDR3: CASSSGQGRQETQYF. CDR3 nucleotides: TGTGCCAGCAGCTCCGGACAGGGACGGCAAGAGACCCAGTACTTC.

This chain connects TRBV21-1 to TRBJ2-1. TRBV21-1 constitutes a pseudogene. The CDR3 extends over 14 amino acids. DNA for the CDR3: TGTGCCAGCAGCGGGGATTTATTAGACAATGAGCAGTTCTTC. Its translation: CASSGDLLDNEQFF.

The rearrangement joins TRBV6-5 to TRBJ2-7; 8 bases agree with TRBD1. Per germline, CDR1 MNHEY and CDR2 SVGAGI. The CDR3 runs 14 residues. V dropped 0 bases and J dropped 2; count of bases not matched to a gene: 0. The DNA of the CDR3 is TGTGCCAGCAGTTACTCGACAGGGGCCTACGAGCAGTACTTC. Translating gives CASSYSTGAYEQYF.

DNA of the CDR3: TGTGCCAGCAGCGTAGCGGTGCAGCCCTCATCCTCAATAGAAGAGACCCAGTACTTC. Translated: CASSVAVQPSSSIEETQYF. The V gene is TRBV9, the J gene TRBJ2-5; D unresolved. CDR1 and CDR2 (germline): SGDLS, YYNGEE. This CDR3 region has 19 residues. The ends were cut back, 0 bases at V and 3 bases at J, with 24 bases in the middle.

This clone occurred a few times. The gene calls are TRBV5-4 and TRBJ1-1, with D uncertain. The CDR3 is made up of 12 amino acids. Trimming removed 4 bases from V and 7 bases from J, with 11 bases in between. Germline V CDR1 and CDR2: SGHNT, YYREEE (reference sequence). The CDR3 bases are TGTGCCAGCAGCCTGCACACTGGTGAAGCTTTCTTT. Amino acids: CASSLHTGEAFF.

The V and J genes are TRBV19 and TRBJ2-5, with TRBD2 matching 7 bases. This CDR3 spans 13 amino acids. From germline, CDR1 is LNHDA and CDR2 SQIVND (reference sequence). Losses at the gene ends were 4 bases for V and 5 bases for J; bases not matched to a gene: 4. The CDR3 loop is CASSTTSWETQYF. CDR3 sequence (DNA): TGTGCCAGTAGTACGACTAGCTGGGAGACCCAGTACTTC.

The chain uses TRBV4-3 and TRBJ2-1; no reliable D call. Germline V gene lookup returns CDR1 LGHNA and CDR2 YSLEER. CDR3 length: 16 amino acids. Trimming stripped 0 bases from V and 5 bases from J, with 14 bases between. This chain's CDR3 is CASSQEPTLQNNEQFF. CDR3 in DNA: TGCGCCAGCAGCCAAGAGCCGACCCTACAGAACAATGAGCAGTTCTTC.

The chain employs TRBV7-9 and TRBJ1-1, with 7 bases that match TRBD1. The germline V gene has CDR1 SEHNR and CDR2 FQNEAQ (reference sequence). The CDR3 contains 14 residues. V lost 6 bases to trimming and J lost 4 bases; unmatched junction nucleotides: 8. In DNA, the CDR3 is TGTGCCAGCAGACCTCGACAGGGCCCCACTGAAGCTTTCTTT. Translated: CASRPRQGPTEAFF.

This clone has more than one count but fewer than ten. V usage is TRBV2 and J usage is TRBJ2-2, with D hard to call. V was shortened by 7 bases and J by 0 bases, with 12 bases between the two germline ends. Germline CDR1 reads SNHLY; CDR2 reads FYNNEI. The CDR3 runs to 15 residues. The CDR3 DNA sequence: TGTGCCAGCATAATTGGCGGCACGAACACCGGGGAGCTGTTTTTT. This sequence encodes CASIIGGTNTGELFF.

V is TRBV28 and J is TRBJ2-7; D is undetermined. Germline V gene data show CDR1 as MDHEN and CDR2 as SYDVKM. The CDR3 is 16 residues long. The V gene lost 7 bases and the J gene lost 3 bases, with 22 bases spanning the gap. CDR3 loop: CASNYINTVANYEQYF. DNA for the CDR3: TGTGCCAGCAATTATATTAATACGGTCGCTAACTACGAGCAGTACTTC. Together with reference TRBV28 and TRBJ2-7, the CDR3 gives the full variable domain: DVKVTQSSRYLVKRTGEKVFLECVQDMDHENMFWYRQDPGLGLRLIYFSYDVKMKEKGDIPEGYSVSREKKERFSLILESASTNQTSMYLCASNYINTVANYEQYFGPGTRLTVT.

The chain recombines TRBV28 with TRBJ1-2, with 9 bases aligning to TRBD1. The V gene's germline CDR1 is MDHEN and CDR2 SYDVKM. With 2 bases clipped from V and 5 bases from J, the junction kept 3 bases outside the gene matches. CDR3 length: 14 amino acids. CDR3 sequence reads: CASSLNRGLYGYTF. Here the CDR3 DNA reads TGTGCCAGCAGTTTAAACAGGGGGCTGTATGGCTACACCTTC.

This clone was counted only a few times. V is TRBV10-3 and J is TRBJ2-3; 10 bases fit TRBD2. CDR1 ENHRY and CDR2 SYGVKD come from the germline V gene. Trimming cost V 0 bases and J 2 bases; bases outside gene matches: 2. This CDR3 comprises 16 residues. This chain's CDR3 is CAISESGTSVTDTQYF. CDR3 nucleotides: TGTGCCATCAGTGAGTCGGGGACTAGCGTCACAGATACGCAGTATTTT.

V is TRBV11-3 and J is TRBJ2-7; D is undetermined. Trimming cost V 5 bases and J 0 bases, with 8 bases left between them. The CDR3 is made up of 13 amino acids. Per germline, CDR1 SGHNT and CDR2 YENEEA. The CDR3 protein is CASSDGFSYEQYF. DNA for the CDR3: TGTGCCAGCAGCGACGGGTTCTCCTACGAGCAGTACTTC.

The chain couples TRBV7-3 to TRBJ2-3; 7 nucleotides agree with TRBD1. The CDR3 extends over 16 amino acids. Germline V gene sequence: CDR1 SGHTA, CDR2 FQGTGA. Germline trimming cut 4 bases from V and 0 bases from J; bases unmatched to any gene: 7. CDR3 in DNA: TGTGCCAGCAGCTCGACAGGGCAAACTAGCACAGATACGCAGTATTTT. Translating gives CASSSTGQTSTDTQYF.